The 31 T cell receptor beta chains listed next were all sequenced from one sample in a study of blood T cell repertoires in COVID-19. The data were produced by immunoSEQ multiplex PCR, yet TCRdb's version contains in-frame clones alone and is incomplete. Of some 130,000 clones in the sample, around nine tenths were seen once. Input material: peripheral blood. The receptors stem from a man between 60 and 70 years old with COVID-19, enrolled during active disease.

The CDR3, as DNA: TGTGCCAGCAGCTTGGAGGGCAGGGAGGATGAAAAACTGTTTTTT. This encodes CASSLEGREDEKLFF. The chain joins TRBV5-6 to TRBJ1-4, with a weak D call TRBD1 (5 bases). Germline assignment: CDR1 SGHDT and CDR2 YYEEEE. The CDR3 is made up of 15 amino acids. Trimming cost V 0 bases and J 6 bases, with 12 bases left between them. Combining the CDR3 with reference TRBV5-6 and TRBJ1-4 gives the whole variable domain DAGVTQSPTHLIKTRGQQVTLRCSPKSGHDTVSWYQQALGQGPQFIFQYYEEEERQRGNFPDRFSGHQFPNYSSELNVNALLLGDSALYLCASSLEGREDEKLFFGSGTQLSVL.

The rearrangement links TRBV29-1 to TRBJ1-2; D is uncertain. CDR3 length: 12 amino acids. The V gene lost 4 bases and the J gene lost 2 bases, with 8 bases spanning the gap. Germline V gene lookup returns CDR1 SQVTM and CDR2 ANQGSEA. The DNA for the CDR3 is TGCAGCGTTGTGGCGGGGAACTATGGCTACACCTTC. Translation: CSVVAGNYGYTF.

The chain uses TRBV4-3 and TRBJ1-5; D gene ambiguous. Trimming pared 1 base from V and 6 bases from J, leaving 10 bases between. CDR3 length equals 14 residues. Germline assignment: CDR1 LGHNA and CDR2 YSLEER. The CDR3 loop reads CASSQGAGSQPQHF. Written as DNA, the CDR3 is TGCGCCAGCAGCCAAGGGGCAGGTAGTCAGCCCCAGCATTTT.

The chain couples TRBV21-1 to TRBJ1-2; the DNA was not used to check the table's D call, TRBD1. TRBV21-1 is given as a pseudogene. The CDR3 length is 16 residues. CDR3 bases: TGTGCCAGCAGCAAAGCGCGACAGTTTCAAAACTATGGCTACACCTTC. Protein sequence: CASSKARQFQNYGYTF.

This chain uses TRBV7-8 with TRBJ2-7, with 7 bases fitting TRBD1. V was pared by 1 base and J by 2 bases, with 5 bases of the junction left unmatched. Germline V gene data show CDR1 as SGHVS and CDR2 as FQNEAQ. The length of the CDR3 is 15 residues. The CDR3 spells CASSLGSGGAYEQYF. CDR3 coding DNA: TGTGCCAGCAGCTTAGGGTCAGGGGGTGCCTACGAGCAGTACTTC.

The V and J genes are TRBV5-1 and TRBJ2-2; D is unclear. There are 13 residues in the CDR3. The germline gives CDR1 SGHRS, CDR2 YFSETQ. Trimming stripped 4 bases from V and 5 bases from J, with 9 bases between. The CDR3 DNA sequence: TGCGCCAGCAGCCCGGGTTATACCGGGGAGCTGTTTTTT. Its protein is CASSPGYTGELFF.

This chain links TRBV30 with TRBJ1-1; tentatively, D is TRBD1 (5 bases). CDR3 size: 13 residues. V shed 3 bases and J shed 8 bases, with 16 bases lying between them. Germline CDR1 is GTSNPN and CDR2 is SVGIG (reference sequence). The CDR3 bases are TGTGCCTGGAGGGCCGGCGGGGGAACCGAAGCTTTCTTT. Protein: CAWRAGGGTEAFF.

V gene TRBV25-1 combines with J gene TRBJ2-7; the D gene is possibly TRBD2 (7 bases). Trimming pared 2 bases from V and 7 bases from J, leaving 15 bases between. CDR3 size: 14 residues. Germline V gene sequence: CDR1 MGHDK, CDR2 SYGVNS. The DNA for the CDR3 is TGTGCCAGCAGTGAAGGGGGGGCTAGGGTTGAGCAGTACTTC. Its translation: CASSEGGARVEQYF.

The chain couples TRBV30 to TRBJ1-3; unclear D gene. This CDR3 is 16 amino acids long. Germline V gene sequence: CDR1 GTSNPN, CDR2 SVGIG (reference sequence). With 0 bases removed from V and 0 bases from J, the gap between germline ends came to 12 bases. Here the CDR3 reads CAWSVGGSRSGNTIYF. DNA for the CDR3: TGTGCCTGGAGTGTAGGCGGGTCCCGCTCTGGAAACACCATATATTTT.

The genes are TRBV3-1 (or the pseudogene TRBV3-2) and TRBJ1-6; D might be TRBD1 (5 bases). Trimming pared 3 bases from V and 7 bases from J, leaving 10 bases between. Looked up from germline, CDR1 is LGHDT and CDR2 is YNNKEL (reference sequence). This CDR3 has 14 residues. The DNA of the CDR3 is TGTGCCAGCAGCCAGAGCAGGGTAAATTCACCCCTCCACTTT. Protein product: CASSQSRVNSPLHF.

The chain uses TRBV7-8 and TRBJ1-2, with D possibly matching TRBD1 (6 bases). The CDR3 spans 16 residues. Trimming pared 1 base from V and 2 bases from J, leaving 14 bases between. CDR1 is SGHVS and CDR2 is FQNEAQ in the germline V gene. CDR3 in DNA: TGTGCCAGCAGCTTAGATGACGGACAGACCAACTATGGCTACACCTTC. It encodes CASSLDDGQTNYGYTF. Together with reference TRBV7-8 and TRBJ1-2, the CDR3 gives the full variable domain: GAGVSQSPRYKVAKRGQDVALRCDPISGHVSLFWYQQALGQGPEFLTYFQNEAQLDKSGLPSDRFFAERPEGSVSTLKIQRTQQEDSAVYLCASSLDDGQTNYGYTFGSGTRLTVV.

The chain links TRBV9 to TRBJ2-3, with D perhaps matching TRBD1 (6 bases). Per germline, CDR1 SGDLS and CDR2 YYNGEE. V lost 2 bases and J 0 bases, leaving 13 bases between the germline ends. The CDR3 has 16 amino acids. This CDR3 reads CASSVRQVSSTDTQYF. CDR3 nucleotide sequence: TGTGCCAGCAGCGTCCGACAGGTCTCTAGCACAGATACGCAGTATTTT.

In its sample, this clone was seen once. The chain recombines TRBV6-2 or TRBV6-3 with TRBJ1-2; TRBD1 might be the D (6 bases). Trimming cost V 6 bases and J 1 base, with 18 bases left between them. Germline V gene sequence: CDR1 MNHEY, CDR2 SVGEGT. The CDR3 totals 16 residues. CDR3 nucleotides: TGTGCCAGCAGCCTCGGACAGAGCCCCCTTAACTATGGCTACACCTTC. This encodes CASSLGQSPLNYGYTF.

The V and J genes are TRBV11-2 and TRBJ1-3; 8 nucleotides align to TRBD1. The germline gives CDR1 SGHAT, CDR2 FQNNGV. Trimming took 3 bases from V and 0 from J; bases not matched to a gene: 10. The CDR3 contains 18 residues. CDR3 nucleotides: TGTGCCAGCAGCTTCAGACAGGGGACTCTGAGCTCTGGAAACACCATATATTTT. Its translation is CASSFRQGTLSSGNTIYF.

The CDR3 sequence is CASTPGAGGAFNEQFF. The CDR3 coding sequence is TGTGCCAGCACCCCCGGGGCAGGGGGCGCTTTCAATGAGCAGTTCTTC. The gene calls are TRBV28 and TRBJ2-1; 8 bases fit TRBD1. Germline-derived CDR1 and CDR2 are MDHEN and SYDVKM. The CDR3 spans 16 residues. V dropped 7 bases and J dropped 6; count of bases not matched to a gene: 14. Full variable domain (remainder filled in from reference TRBV28 and TRBJ2-1): DVKVTQSSRYLVKRTGEKVFLECVQDMDHENMFWYRQDPGLGLRLIYFSYDVKMKEKGDIPEGYSVSREKKERFSLILESASTNQTSMYLCASTPGAGGAFNEQFFGPGTRLTVL.

CDR3 residues: CASSQESGDWYGYTF. CDR3 coding DNA: TGTGCCAGCAGCCAAGAATCGGGGGACTGGTATGGCTACACCTTC. The V and J genes are TRBV3-1 (or the pseudogene TRBV3-2) and TRBJ1-2; maybe TRBD1 (5 bases). V was trimmed by 0 bases and J by 5 bases, leaving 13 bases between them. Looked up from germline, CDR1 is LGHDT and CDR2 is YNNKEL (reference sequence). The length of the CDR3 is 15 residues.

V gene TRBV5-4 combines with J gene TRBJ1-6; 7 bases fit TRBD1. The CDR3 loop spans 16 amino acids. CDR1 is SGHNT and CDR2 is YYREEE in the germline V gene (reference sequence). V was clipped by 0 bases and J by 7 bases; unmatched bases: 7. CDR3 residues: CASSLAGGTVNSPLHF. As DNA, the CDR3 is TGTGCCAGCAGCTTGGCAGGGGGAACAGTCAATTCACCCCTCCACTTT.

This clone appeared a single time. The rearrangement links TRBV10-3 to TRBJ1-5; 9 bases fit TRBD1. The CDR3 has 17 amino acids. J lost 7 bases, V lost 4 bases, and 14 bases had no gene match. CDR1 is ENHRY and CDR2 is SYGVKD in the germline V gene. The CDR3 region is CAISVLPSWDRAQPQHF. In DNA, the CDR3 is TGTGCCATCAGTGTACTCCCCTCCTGGGACAGGGCCCAGCCCCAGCATTTT.

This sequence joins TRBV6-5 and TRBJ2-3; the D gene is possibly TRBD1 (5 bases). Germline V lookup: CDR1 MNHEY, CDR2 SVGAGI. Trimming took off 2 bases at V and 4 bases at J, with 13 bases between the two ends. The CDR3 length is 15 residues. This CDR3 reads CASSYTQGAADTQYF. The DNA of the CDR3 is TGTGCCAGCAGTTACACTCAGGGTGCCGCAGATACGCAGTATTTT.

The chain carries TRBV10-3 and TRBJ1-1; maybe TRBD1 (6 bases). Germline CDR1 and CDR2: ENHRY and SYGVKD. The CDR3 covers 15 residues. Trimming took off 3 bases at V and 2 bases at J, with 13 bases between the two ends. This chain's CDR3 is CAISDPGTPNTEAFF. The CDR3 DNA reads TGTGCCATCAGTGACCCTGGGACACCAAACACTGAAGCTTTCTTT.

The chain links TRBV5-1 to TRBJ2-3; 12 nucleotides line up with TRBD1. J was trimmed by 5 bases and V by 0 bases; bases with no gene match: 4. The CDR3 has 16 amino acids. Germline loops: CDR1 SGHRS, CDR2 YFSETQ. The CDR3 protein is CASSLAGTGGLDTQYF. The CDR3 DNA reads as TGCGCCAGCAGCTTGGCCGGGACAGGGGGCTTAGATACGCAGTATTTT.

The gene calls are TRBV5-1 and TRBJ2-2; D is unclear. Germline V gene data show CDR1 as SGHRS and CDR2 as YFSETQ. The V end lost 7 bases, the J end lost 5 bases, and 12 bases lay between the germline ends. The CDR3 is 13 residues long. The CDR3 spells CASQWRETGELFF. The CDR3 coding sequence is TGCGCCAGCCAGTGGAGAGAGACCGGGGAGCTGTTTTTT. The variable domain in full, completed from reference TRBV5-1 and TRBJ2-2, reads KAGVTQTPRYLIKTRGQQVTLSCSPISGHRSVSWYQQTPGQGLQFLFEYFSETQRNKGNFPGRFSGRQFSNSRSEMNVSTLELGDSALYLCASQWRETGELFFGEGSRLTVL.

This chain links TRBV10-1 with TRBJ2-1; possible D gene TRBD1, 6 bases. The V gene lost 1 base and the J gene lost 3 bases, with 10 bases spanning the gap. Germline CDR1 is WNHNN and CDR2 is SYGVQD (reference sequence). The CDR3 is made up of 15 amino acids. DNA for the CDR3: TGCGCCAGCAGTGAGTTAGGGGGTGACTACAATGAGCAGTTCTTC. Its protein is CASSELGGDYNEQFF.

The CDR3 sequence: CASSLQGSYNSPLHF. The CDR3 DNA follows: TGTGCCAGCAGCCTCCAGGGCTCCTATAATTCACCCCTCCACTTT. The V gene is TRBV7-9, the J gene TRBJ1-6; weak D call: TRBD1 (5 bases). Germline lookup yields CDR1 SEHNR and CDR2 FQNEAQ (reference sequence). This CDR3 is built from 15 residues. V was clipped by 5 bases and J by 0 bases, with 8 bases between them. The complete variable domain, with remaining parts taken from reference TRBV7-9 and TRBJ1-6, reads DTGVSQNPRHKITKRGQNVTFRCDPISEHNRLYWYRQTLGQGPEFLTYFQNEAQLEKSRLLSDRFSAERPKGSFSTLEIQRTEQGDSAMYLCASSLQGSYNSPLHFGNGTRLTVT.

CDR3 residues: CASSRALRVPYEQYF. In DNA form, the CDR3 reads TGTGCCAGCAGTAGGGCCCTCAGGGTACCTTACGAGCAGTACTTC. J is TRBJ2-7 and V is TRBV6-5; D is possibly TRBD1 (5 bases). This CDR3 comprises 15 residues. V was pared by 5 bases and J by 4 bases, with 18 bases between. Germline V gene data show CDR1 as MNHEY and CDR2 as SVGAGI.

The genes are TRBV18 and TRBJ1-2; 10 nucleotides match TRBD1. The germline V gene has CDR1 KGHSH and CDR2 LQKENI. With V trimmed by 3 bases and J by 4 bases, 20 bases remained unmatched. The CDR3 covers 20 residues. The CDR3 DNA reads as TGTGCCAGCTCACCCTTATTGTCGGGACAGGGGAAAACTAGATCCTATGGCTACACCTTC. As protein: CASSPLLSGQGKTRSYGYTF.

This clone occurred once. The V gene is TRBV5-5, the J gene TRBJ1-1, with 7 nucleotides matching TRBD1. CDR1 is SGHKS, CDR2 YYEKEE, per germline (reference sequence). The V and J ends lost 4 bases and 0 bases, in that order; junction bases with no gene match: 9. This CDR3 comprises 16 residues. The CDR3 reads CASSLNPGQLNTEAFF. CDR3 nucleotide sequence: TGTGCCAGCAGCCTCAACCCGGGACAGTTGAACACTGAAGCTTTCTTT.

The chain links TRBV14 to TRBJ1-1; D is undetermined. V lost 4 bases and J 3 bases, leaving 9 bases between the germline ends. This CDR3 is built from 13 residues. Germline CDR1 and CDR2: SGHDN and FVKESK. The CDR3 coding sequence is TGTGCCAGCAGCCTGATGAGAGACACTGAAGCTTTCTTT. Its protein product is CASSLMRDTEAFF.

The rearrangement joins TRBV21-1 to TRBJ2-1; TRBD2 was called by the table and not checked on the DNA. TRBV21-1 is deemed a pseudogene. The CDR3 length is 16 residues. CDR3 bases: TGTGCCAGCAGCAAAGCAGAAGAGTTCGGGGACAATGAGCAGTTCTTC. Translated: CASSKAEEFGDNEQFF.

This clone has more than one count but fewer than ten. V and J are TRBV6-5 and TRBJ2-7; no clear D. The CDR3 length is 13 residues. Trimming left V 4 bases short and J 4 bases short, with 11 bases between. CDR1 is MNHEY and CDR2 is SVGAGI in the germline V gene. The CDR3 sequence: CASSSGLRYEQYF. The CDR3 coding sequence is TGTGCCAGCAGTTCGGGTCTCCGGTACGAGCAGTACTTC.

This clone was observed once. The gene calls are TRBV11-3 and TRBJ1-6; D not certain. The CDR3 length is 13 residues. Trimming took 1 base from V and 8 from J, leaving 6 bases between them. Germline values: CDR1 SGHNT, CDR2 YENEEA. The CDR3 is CASSLVSDSPLHF. CDR3 nucleotide sequence: TGTGCCAGCAGCTTAGTATCGGATTCACCCCTCCACTTT. The full variable domain, completed using reference TRBV11-3 and TRBJ1-6, is EAGVVQSPRYKIIEKKQPVAFWCNPISGHNTLYWYLQNLGQGPELLIRYENEEAVDDSQLPKDRFSAERLKGVDSTLKIQPAELGDSAVYLCASSLVSDSPLHFGNGTRLTVT.